These 28 T cell receptor beta chains were sequenced from one sample in a study of T cell clonality in common variable immunodeficiency. The protocol was immunoSEQ multiplex PCR, while the TCRdb copy is restricted to in-frame clones and leaves out a portion. The table lists around 57,000 clones, no singletons, with around 3.7% in the top ten. The specimen sequenced was peripheral blood mononuclear cells. The receptors shown here come from a person aged 18 to 75 in good health.

This clone was seen at least ten times. The CDR3 end is not reached by the read, which stops 3 residues before it; the germline J gene fills it in. The rearrangement uses TRBV2 and TRBJ2-5; 11 nucleotides align to TRBD1. The V and J ends lost 6 bases and 7 bases, in that order; junction bases with no gene match: 16. The CDR3 is 17 amino acids. Germline V lookup: CDR1 SNHLY, CDR2 FYNNEI. CDR3 bases read: TGTGCCAGCAGCGGGAGGATAGGACAGGGGGCGTCTTGGACC. Translating it yields CASSGRIGQGASWT. The whole CDR3 reads CASSGRIGQGASWTQYF.

This clone was seen ten or more times. The read ends 3 residues before the CDR3 terminus; that terminus is restored from the germline J gene. This rearrangement joins TRBV7-9 to TRBJ2-5, with 7 bases aligning to TRBD1. The CDR3 is made up of 15 amino acids. V lost 5 bases and J lost 5; bases outside the gene matches: 11. Germline CDR1 reads SEHNR; CDR2 reads FQNEAQ (reference sequence). The sequenced CDR3 bases are TGTGCCAGCAGCCGAGCGTCCGGGACAGCGGAGACC. Encoded protein: CASSRASGTAET. The CDR3 as a whole reads CASSRASGTAETQYF.

Regarding this clone: The read terminates 3 residues ahead of where the CDR3 ends, so the germline J gene completes it. The genes are TRBV10-3 and TRBJ2-5; unclear D gene. The V end was cut by 0 bases, the J end by 2 bases, with 13 bases between. This CDR3 is built from 16 residues. CDR1 and CDR2 from the germline V gene are ENHRY and SYGVKD. The CDR3: CAISESTRLGQETQYF. The DNA read from the CDR3 is TGTGCCATCAGTGAGTCGACCCGTCTAGGTCAAGAGACC.

In this sample, this clone turned up many times. The CDR3 end is not reached by the read, which stops 3 residues before it; the germline J gene fills it in. The rearrangement joins TRBV20-1 to TRBJ2-4; D call uncertain. This CDR3 has 11 residues. Germline CDR1 reads DFQATT; CDR2 reads SNEGSKA (reference sequence). Partial CDR3 DNA: TGCAGTGCTAGCTCTTGGGCTTTT. Amino acid sequence: CSASSWAF. The CDR3 reads in full as CSASSWAFQYF.

This clone has a count of ten or more. This CDR3 is CSAEAQGGAGELFF. CDR3 DNA, as far as it was read: TGCAGTGCCGAAGCACAGGGTGGAGCCGGGGAG. The chain joins TRBV20-1 to TRBJ2-2, with TRBD1 as a possible D gene (6 bases). The DNA ends 3 residues before the CDR3 does, and the rest of the CDR3 is filled in from the germline J gene. V was pared by 6 bases and J by 6 bases, with 17 bases between. The CDR3 spans 14 residues. The germline CDR1 and CDR2 sequences are DFQATT and SNEGSKA (reference sequence).

This clone has at least ten counts. Read coverage stops 3 residues before the CDR3 terminus; the germline J gene supplies the remainder. The rearrangement joins TRBV20-1 to TRBJ2-7; D is possibly TRBD1 or TRBD2 (5 bases each). The germline gives CDR1 DFQATT, CDR2 SNEGSKA (reference sequence). The CDR3 extends over 13 amino acids. V lost 5 bases and J lost 4, with 15 bases in between. Incomplete CDR3 DNA: TGCAGTGCTGAGGGAACAGGTATATACGAG. It encodes CSAEGTGIYE. The CDR3 as a whole reads CSAEGTGIYEQYF.

This clone was detected ten times or more. The CDR3 goes on 3 residues after the read ends, and that part is filled in from the germline J gene. This chain links TRBV7-3 with TRBJ2-2; 14 nucleotides line up with TRBD2. The trim removed 2 bases at V and 7 bases at J, leaving 3 bases unmatched. Germline values: CDR1 SGHTA, CDR2 FQGTGA. The CDR3 has 16 amino acids. The part of the CDR3 DNA that was read is TGTGCCAGCAGCTTAGAGGGACTAGCGGGAGTCGGGGAG. It is translated as CASSLEGLAGVGE. The whole CDR3 protein reads CASSLEGLAGVGELFF.

This clone came up many times. Sequencing ends 3 residues short of the CDR3 end; the germline J gene provides the rest. The chain is built from TRBV20-1 and TRBJ1-5, with 9 bases that match TRBD1. The length of the CDR3 is 15 residues. CDR1 and CDR2 (germline): DFQATT, SNEGSKA (reference sequence). V shed 6 bases, J shed 0 bases, and the junction held 6 bases outside the gene matches. CDR3 DNA, as far as it was read: TGCAGTGCCCGGACAGGGGAATATAGCAATCAGCCC. This codes for CSARTGEYSNQP. The entire CDR3 is CSARTGEYSNQPQHF.

This clone occurred many times. The sequence runs out 3 residues before the end of the CDR3; the remainder is reconstructed from the germline J gene. This rearrangement joins TRBV6-2 or TRBV6-3 to TRBJ2-1; 8 bases fit TRBD2. The CDR3 has 15 amino acids. Unmatched junction bases numbered 4, after V lost 2 bases and J lost 4 bases. The germline V gene has CDR1 MNHEY and CDR2 SVGEGT. The CDR3 loop reads CASSYGLATYNEQFF. CDR3 DNA, as far as it was read: TGTGCCAGCAGTTACGGACTAGCCACTTACAATGAG.

The table lists this clone with many counts. Read data end 3 residues before the CDR3 end; the end is taken from the germline J gene. The V and J genes are TRBV20-1 and TRBJ2-2, with TRBD2 matching over 13 bases. The V gene's germline CDR1 is DFQATT and CDR2 SNEGSKA (reference sequence). Trimming removed 0 bases from V and 1 base from J; junction bases left unmatched: 5. The CDR3 contains 18 residues. The CDR3 sequence is CSARDELAGGWNTGELFF. Incomplete CDR3 DNA: TGCAGTGCTAGAGATGAACTAGCGGGAGGGTGGAACACCGGGGAG.

This clone has ten or more counts. The sequenced CDR3 bases are TGCAGTGCTAGTCAGGGGGTTATACAGGATGGC. Residues: CSASQGVIQDG. The entire CDR3 sequence reads CSASQGVIQDGYTF. The chain carries TRBV20-1 and TRBJ1-2; 7 bases map to TRBD1. With the read ending 3 residues before the CDR3 end, the germline J gene is used to fill in that end. Germline loops: CDR1 DFQATT, CDR2 SNEGSKA (reference sequence). The junction had 10 bases not matched to a gene; V was cut back by 3 bases and J by 6 bases. The CDR3 is made up of 14 amino acids.

At least ten counts were recorded for this clone. The read terminates 3 residues before the CDR3 end, so the remaining end is supplied by the germline J gene. The chain joins TRBV12-5 to TRBJ2-5; 10 nucleotides match TRBD2. Germline V gene lookup returns CDR1 LGHNT and CDR2 FRNRAP. This CDR3 region has 14 residues. The J segment lost 4 bases and the V segment lost 5 bases, leaving 4 bases of the junction unmatched. The covered CDR3 bases are TGTGCTAGTGGTCCGGGACTAGCGCGAGAGACC. Its protein product is CASGPGLARET. The CDR3 in full is CASGPGLARETQYF.

This clone was observed at least ten times. Read coverage stops 3 residues before the CDR3 terminus; the germline J gene supplies the remainder. The J gene is TRBJ2-7, the V gene TRBV19; D gene ambiguous. Looked up from germline, CDR1 is LNHDA and CDR2 is SQIVND (reference sequence). The CDR3 is 13 amino acids. V was pared by 3 bases and J by 0 bases, with 6 bases between. Incomplete CDR3 DNA: TGTGCCAGTAGTATCCAGGACTCCTACGAG. This gives the protein CASSIQDSYE. The complete CDR3 reads CASSIQDSYEQYF. Variable domain in full (rest from reference TRBV19 and TRBJ2-7): DGGITQSPKYLFRKEGQNVTLSCEQNLNHDAMYWYRQDPGQGLRLIYYSQIVNDFQKGDIAEGYSVSREKKESFPLTVTSAQKNPTAFYLCASSIQDSYEQYFGPGTRLTVT.

This clone was found many times. The read ends 3 residues before the CDR3 terminus; that terminus is restored from the germline J gene. V and J are TRBV6-2 or TRBV6-3 and TRBJ2-3, with TRBD1 as a possible D gene (6 bases). Trimming cost V 6 bases and J 8 bases, with 12 bases left between them. This CDR3 is built from 12 residues. In germline, CDR1 is MNHEY, CDR2 SVGEGT. The CDR3: CASSLKGVTQYF. CDR3 DNA, as far as it was read: TGTGCCAGCAGCTTGAAGGGGGTTACG.

This clone has a count of ten or more. The observed sequence ends 3 residues before the CDR3 terminus, with the missing tail filled in from the germline J gene. V is TRBV7-3 and J is TRBJ2-3; 13 nucleotides line up with TRBD2. The CDR3 has 15 amino acids. V shed 6 bases, J shed 3 bases, and the junction held 3 bases outside the gene matches. Germline V gene sequence: CDR1 SGHTA, CDR2 FQGTGA. The DNA read from the CDR3 is TGTGCCAGCAGTTCACTAGCGGGAGGGACAGATACG. Translation gives CASSSLAGGTDT. The CDR3, in full, reads CASSSLAGGTDTQYF.

This clone has ten or more counts. The read terminates 3 residues ahead of where the CDR3 ends, so the germline J gene completes it. This chain joins TRBV4-2 and TRBJ2-1, with 7 nucleotides matching TRBD2. CDR1 and CDR2 (germline): LGHNA, YNFKEQ. This CDR3 contains 19 residues. Germline trimming cut 0 bases from V and 0 bases from J; bases unmatched to any gene: 11. CDR3 sequence reads: CASSQDGGRGASSYNEQFF. Partial CDR3 DNA: TGTGCCAGCAGCCAAGATGGTGGGAGGGGAGCGAGCTCCTACAATGAG.

In its sample, this clone was seen many times. Sequencing ends 3 residues short of the CDR3 end; the germline J gene provides the rest. The rearrangement uses TRBV15 and TRBJ2-3; D possibly corresponds to TRBD1 (5 bases). The ends were cut back, 0 bases at V and 0 bases at J, with 16 bases in the middle. The CDR3 length is 18 residues. Germline loops: CDR1 LNHNV, CDR2 YYDKDF (reference sequence). Incomplete CDR3 DNA: TGTGCCACCAGCAGAGATAAGGCAGGGCGGCACAGCACAGATACG. Protein sequence: CATSRDKAGRHSTDT. The CDR3 as a whole reads CATSRDKAGRHSTDTQYF.

In the case of this clone: The DNA ends 3 residues before the CDR3 does, and the rest of the CDR3 is filled in from the germline J gene. This sequence joins TRBV20-1 and TRBJ2-3, with D hard to call. CDR1 and CDR2 from the germline V gene are DFQATT and SNEGSKA (reference sequence). This CDR3 comprises 13 residues. This CDR3 reads CSATPGKGFPQYF. Partial CDR3 DNA: TGCAGTGCTACCCCTGGTAAGGGTTTTCCG.

This clone has a count of ten or more. Read data end 3 residues before the CDR3 end; the end is taken from the germline J gene. The chain recombines TRBV29-1 with TRBJ2-6; TRBD2 might be the D (6 bases). Per germline, CDR1 SQVTM and CDR2 ANQGSEA. The CDR3 loop spans 13 amino acids. The V gene lost 4 bases and the J gene lost 12 bases, with 16 bases spanning the gap. The sequenced CDR3 bases are TGCAGCGTTGCCGGCGGGACTTACGGCGTC. This codes for CSVAGGTYGV. The whole CDR3 sequence reads CSVAGGTYGVLTF.

This clone was recorded at least ten times. Sequencing ends 3 residues short of the CDR3 end; the germline J gene provides the rest. This rearrangement joins TRBV20-1 to TRBJ2-7; 12 bases are shared with TRBD2. CDR3 length: 14 amino acids. The V gene end was trimmed by 3 bases and the J gene end by 5 bases; junction bases not matched to a gene: 5. In germline, CDR1 is DFQATT, CDR2 SNEGSKA (reference sequence). CDR3 DNA (partial): TGCAGTGCTAGGGAGCGGACTAGCGGGAACGAG. This sequence encodes CSARERTSGNE. The entire CDR3 reads CSARERTSGNEQYF.

There are many counts of this clone. The CDR3 DNA, read in part, is TGCAGCGTTACTCAGGGGGCAGGGGATACG. Translation: CSVTQGAGDT. The full CDR3 is CSVTQGAGDTQYF. The chain is built from TRBV29-1 and TRBJ2-3; 8 nucleotides match TRBD1. Read sequence stops 3 residues before the CDR3 end, and the germline J gene provides the missing end. The germline CDR1 and CDR2 sequences are SQVTM and ANQGSEA. This CDR3 comprises 13 residues. V shed 5 bases and J 6 bases; nucleotides not matched to a gene: 7.

This clone was seen many times. The DNA ends 3 residues before the CDR3 does, and the rest of the CDR3 is filled in from the germline J gene. V gene TRBV10-3 combines with J gene TRBJ1-5, with a weak D call TRBD1 (6 bases). The CDR3 totals 14 residues. The V and J ends lost 5 bases and 3 bases respectively, with 11 bases between them. Germline V CDR1 and CDR2: ENHRY, SYGVKD. CDR3 protein: CAISLEGDNQPQHF. Incomplete CDR3 DNA: TGTGCCATCAGTTTGGAGGGGGACAATCAGCCC.

This clone was seen repeatedly, ten times or more. The sequenced fragment ends 3 residues before the CDR3 boundary, so the rest is inferred from the germline J gene. V is TRBV20-1 and J is TRBJ2-5; 7 bases map to TRBD2. This CDR3 has 16 amino acids. CDR1 is DFQATT, CDR2 SNEGSKA, per germline (reference sequence). With 0 bases clipped from V and 4 bases from J, the junction kept 11 bases outside the gene matches. The CDR3 reads CSARDLPSGPGETQYF. CDR3 DNA, as far as it was read: TGCAGTGCTAGAGATCTCCCTAGCGGCCCTGGAGAGACC.

This clone was seen ten or more times. The observed sequence ends 3 residues before the CDR3 terminus, with the missing tail filled in from the germline J gene. The chain links TRBV5-1 to TRBJ1-1, with 9 nucleotides matching TRBD1. This CDR3 region has 13 residues. Germline V gene sequence: CDR1 SGHRS, CDR2 YFSETQ. The chain's CDR3 is CASSYLDRGEAFF. The CDR3 DNA, read in part, is TGCGCCAGCAGCTACCTCGACAGGGGGGAA.

There are many counts of this clone. Coverage ceases 3 residues before the CDR3 finishes, and the germline J gene fills in the end. The genes are TRBV29-1 and TRBJ2-4; a weak D match, TRBD1 (7 bases). There are 13 residues in the CDR3. Germline assignment: CDR1 SQVTM and CDR2 ANQGSEA. CDR3 region: CSTEEGANYGQYF. The DNA read from the CDR3 is TGCAGCACCGAGGAGGGGGCAAACTATGGT.

Remarks on this clone: The observed sequence ends 3 residues before the CDR3 terminus, with the missing tail filled in from the germline J gene. The chain carries TRBV7-9 and TRBJ1-2; a possible D gene is TRBD1 (5 bases). This CDR3 spans 14 amino acids. CDR1 is SEHNR, CDR2 FQNEAQ, per germline (reference sequence). The CDR3 bases that were read are TGTGCCAGCAGCTTAGGGGGACTAGTATACGAC. It codes for CASSLGGLVYD. The full CDR3 protein is CASSLGGLVYDYTF.

This clone appeared a few times. With the read ending 3 residues before the CDR3 end, the germline J gene is used to fill in that end. The chain uses TRBV5-1 and TRBJ2-1; unclear D gene. This CDR3 has 13 amino acids. Germline V gene lookup returns CDR1 SGHRS and CDR2 YFSETQ. The ends were cut back, 1 base at V and 3 bases at J, with 5 bases in the middle. CDR3 bases read: TGCGCCAGCAGCTTGCCCCGCTACAATGAG. As protein: CASSLPRYNE. The whole CDR3 is CASSLPRYNEQFF.

This clone came up many times. The read ends 3 residues early relative to the CDR3; the germline J gene fills the gap. V gene TRBV7-2 combines with J gene TRBJ2-1; D assignment may be TRBD1 or TRBD2 (5 bases each). Deletions cut 4 bases from V and 7 bases from J, with 14 bases between. CDR3 length equals 14 residues. Looked up from germline, CDR1 is SGHTA and CDR2 is FQGNSA. CDR3 amino acids: CASSSRGPPNEQFF. The sequenced CDR3 bases are TGTGCCAGCAGCTCGAGGGGCCCCCCGAATGAG. Together with reference TRBV7-2 and TRBJ2-1, the CDR3 gives the full variable domain: GAGVSQSPSNKVTEKGKDVELRCDPISGHTALYWYRQSLGQGLEFLIYFQGNSAPDKSGLPSDRFSAERTGGSVSTLTIQRTQQEDSAVYLCASSSRGPPNEQFFGPGTRLTVL.